The present T cell receptor beta chain was sequenced within a study of blood T cell repertoires in COVID-19. Study details: T cells, B-cell-depleted T cells, or PBMCs supplied cDNA or gDNA.

The CDR3 contains 15 residues. The ends were cut back, 3 bases at V and 3 bases at J, with 14 bases in the middle. The V gene's germline CDR1 is LNHNV and CDR2 YYDKDF (reference sequence). Assay used: immunoSEQ multiplex PCR; TCRdb lists only in-frame clones, some missing. This table holds tens of thousands of clones, more than 90% found once. J is TRBJ1-2 and V is TRBV15, with D perhaps matching TRBD1 (5 bases). The sample consisted of peripheral blood. This TCR came from a man between 65 and 79 years old with active or convalescent COVID-19. The CDR3 sequence: CATSRGGSDHYGYTF. CDR3 DNA: TGTGCCACCAGCAGGGGGGGTTCGGATCACTATGGCTACACCTTC.